These 28 T cell receptor beta chains originate from one sample sequenced in a study of metastatic and nonmetastatic thyroid tumors (TCRdb year 2020). The library was produced with PCR. The data were produced on an Illumina HiSeq 4000. TCRdb took the public reads, trimmed them with fastp at Q25, ran MiXCR for clone calling and kept in-frame beta chains. The table for this sample lists over 13,000 clones; 24% of them were counted only once. The top ten hold around 7.7% of the sample. No treatment had been received by any patient before thyroid surgery. The sequenced sample consisted of tumor tissue. The receptors were sampled from a female donor with papillary thyroid cancer or a benign thyroid nodule (not recorded which). Some clones in this sample may be carry-over from other donors' samples.

This clone has just a few counts. This chain links TRBV10-3 with TRBJ2-1, with D unresolved. Germline CDR1 ENHRY, CDR2 SYGVKD. This CDR3 spans 12 amino acids. V lost 0 bases and J 10 bases, leaving 7 bases between the germline ends. CDR3 in amino acids: CAISESIVEQFF. DNA of the CDR3: TGTGCCATCAGTGAGTCTATCGTAGAGCAGTTCTTC.

The chain uses TRBV5-1 and TRBJ1-1, with D tentatively TRBD1 (5 bases). This CDR3 is built from 16 residues. V gave up 3 bases and J gave up 0 bases, with 15 bases separating them. From germline, CDR1 is SGHRS and CDR2 YFSETQ. Here the CDR3 DNA reads TGCGCCAGCAGCTGGGGGATGGGCCTTGTGAACACTGAAGCTTTCTTT. It is translated as CASSWGMGLVNTEAFF.

The V gene is TRBV12-3 or TRBV12-4, the J gene TRBJ2-2; D is perhaps TRBD2 (6 bases). This CDR3 contains 14 residues. V lost 9 bases to trimming and J lost 3 bases, with 14 bases between them. The DNA for the CDR3 is TGTGCCAGTAGGCTAACGGGAGACACCGGGGAGCTGTTTTTT. This translates into CASRLTGDTGELFF.

The chain couples TRBV5-1 to TRBJ1-6, with TRBD1 matching 12 bases. The trim removed 0 bases at V and 10 bases at J, leaving 11 bases unmatched. Per germline, CDR1 SGHRS and CDR2 YFSETQ. The CDR3 covers 18 residues. The CDR3: CASSLEAGTGGADSPLHF. In DNA form, the CDR3 reads TGCGCCAGCAGCTTGGAAGCCGGGACAGGGGGCGCGGACTCACCCCTCCACTTT.

V is TRBV19 and J is TRBJ2-7; TRBD2 is a possible D gene (5 bases). The ends were cut back, 1 base at V and 3 bases at J, with 10 bases in the middle. Per germline, CDR1 LNHDA and CDR2 SQIVND (reference sequence). There are 14 residues in the CDR3. The CDR3 coding sequence is TGTGCCAGTAGTATAGGAGGACTCAGCTACGAGCAGTACTTC. Translating gives CASSIGGLSYEQYF.

By share, this clone counts as medium-sized. The rearrangement links TRBV6-5 to TRBJ2-7, with 11 bases identical to TRBD1. The CDR3 consists of 18 residues. The germline CDR1 and CDR2 sequences are MNHEY and SVGAGI. The junction had 14 bases not matched to a gene; V was cut back by 2 bases and J by 5 bases. In DNA form, the CDR3 reads TGTGCCAGCAGTTACAGAGCGGGGACAGGGGGGGGCCTCCACGAGCAGTACTTC. Translated, it gives CASSYRAGTGGGLHEQYF.

This clone was counted at least ten times. The chain is built from TRBV6-1 and TRBJ2-3; 13 bases align to TRBD2. The germline V gene encodes CDR1 MNHNS and CDR2 SASEGT. The CDR3 runs to 16 residues. V dropped 7 bases and J dropped 5; count of bases not matched to a gene: 9. CDR3 loop: CASTGSGLAGRDTQYF. DNA of the CDR3: TGTGCCAGCACTGGTTCGGGACTAGCGGGAAGAGATACGCAGTATTTT.

This clone is medium-sized. The rearrangement joins TRBV13 to TRBJ2-2; D unresolved. Germline lookup yields CDR1 PRHDT and CDR2 FYEKMQ (reference sequence). This CDR3 is 13 amino acids long. Trimming stripped 5 bases from V and 4 bases from J, with 8 bases between. The CDR3 sequence: CASSPGTTGELFF. The CDR3 DNA sequence: TGTGCCAGCAGCCCCGGAACCACCGGGGAGCTGTTTTTT.

This clone was seen a handful of times. The chain uses TRBV7-9 and TRBJ2-7; D ambiguous. V was clipped by 7 bases and J by 5 bases, with 12 bases between them. The CDR3 loop spans 12 amino acids. The germline V gene encodes CDR1 SEHNR and CDR2 FQNEAQ (reference sequence). The CDR3 DNA sequence: TGTGCCAGCACCAGTTGGGAAGACGAGCAGTACTTC. Amino acids: CASTSWEDEQYF.

Notes on this clone: The CDR3 does not end in the conserved phenylalanine or tryptophan, so this is likely a read error. The rearrangement links TRBV20-1 to TRBJ1-1; the D is unclear. Deletions cut 6 bases from V and 4 bases from J, with 15 bases between. In germline, CDR1 is DFQATT, CDR2 SNEGSKA (reference sequence). CDR3 length equals 13 residues. CDR3 in amino acids: CSALRVSGTEAFS. CDR3 bases: TGCAGTGCCCTTCGGGTTTCGGGCACTGAAGCTTTCTCT.

This clone was recorded at least ten times. Since a much larger clone is just one base distant, this may be a read error. The chain links TRBV9 to TRBJ2-1, with 7 bases aligning to TRBD2. V shed 5 bases, J shed 9 bases, and the junction held 5 bases outside the gene matches. Germline V gene sequence: CDR1 SGDLS, CDR2 YYNGEE. The CDR3 runs 12 residues. CDR3 DNA sequence: TGTGCCAGCAGAAACGGGAGGACTGAGCAGTTCTTC. This codes for CASRNGRTEQFF.

By proportion, this clone is medium-sized (0.01 to 0.1%). The V call is TRBV7-2, the J call TRBJ2-5; maybe TRBD2 (5 bases). CDR1 and CDR2 from the germline V gene are SGHTA and FQGNSA. This CDR3 comprises 14 residues. V gave up 4 bases and J gave up 4 bases, with 13 bases separating them. CDR3 sequence (DNA): TGTGCCAGCAGCTCACTTAGCGCACGAGAGACCCAGTACTTC. Translating gives CASSSLSARETQYF.

This clone appeared many times. The sample contains more than one DNA sequence encoding this CDR3. The chain combines TRBV2 with TRBJ1-3; D is perhaps TRBD1 (5 bases). V dropped 6 bases and J dropped 0 bases, with 9 bases sitting between them. This CDR3 region has 14 residues. Germline V gene lookup returns CDR1 SNHLY and CDR2 FYNNEI. This CDR3 is CASRGLFSGNTIYF. DNA of the CDR3: TGTGCCAGCAGGGGACTGTTCTCTGGAAACACCATATATTTT.

This chain links TRBV19 with TRBJ2-6, with D hard to call. The CDR3 totals 15 residues. Germline-derived CDR1 and CDR2 are LNHDA and SQIVND (reference sequence). Trimming took 6 bases from V and 1 from J, leaving 10 bases between them. CDR3 nucleotides: TGTGCCAGTAGGTATCCAGGTTCTGGGGCCAACGTCCTGACTTTC. Protein product: CASRYPGSGANVLTF.

This chain uses TRBV19 with TRBJ2-5; 12 nucleotides align to TRBD1. V dropped 6 bases and J dropped 5; count of bases not matched to a gene: 4. The length of the CDR3 is 14 residues. Germline loops: CDR1 LNHDA, CDR2 SQIVND (reference sequence). This CDR3 is CASSPGTGGETQYF. CDR3 DNA sequence: TGTGCCAGTAGCCCCGGGACAGGGGGCGAGACCCAGTACTTC.

By frequency in the sample, this clone is medium-sized (0.01 to 0.1%). This may be a read error, as it is one base from a much larger clone. The same CDR3 also results from other DNA sequences found in this sample. The rearrangement uses TRBV7-2 and TRBJ2-7, with a weak D call TRBD2 (6 bases). Germline V gene sequence: CDR1 SGHTA, CDR2 FQGNSA. The V and J ends lost 6 bases and 7 bases respectively, with 19 bases between them. This CDR3 spans 14 amino acids. CDR3 residues: CASSHGVGAGEQYF. The CDR3 region has the DNA TGTGCCAGCAGTCACGGGGTTGGGGCGGGGGAGCAGTACTTC.

This clone was counted between two and nine times. Since a much larger clone is just one base distant, this may be a read error. It is likely a read error, because the conserved phenylalanine at the end of the CDR3 is missing. In the same sample, other DNA sequences code for this CDR3. DNA of the CDR3: TGTGCCAGCAGTTTAGTCGGTGGACGGAACTACGGCTACACCCTC. This sequence encodes CASSLVGGRNYGYTL. The chain links TRBV27 to TRBJ1-2; no definite D call. This CDR3 comprises 15 residues. Germline CDR1 MNHEY, CDR2 SMNVEV (reference sequence).

The rearrangement joins TRBV12-3 or TRBV12-4 to TRBJ2-1; no definite D call. V gave up 4 bases and J gave up 8 bases, with 12 bases separating them. The CDR3 extends over 13 amino acids. CDR3 DNA: TGTGCCAGCAGTTGGACGTCTGGGGATGAGCAGTTCTTC. Amino acid sequence: CASSWTSGDEQFF.

This clone was observed at least ten times. The chain links TRBV10-3 to TRBJ1-5; TRBD1 aligns across 8 bases. With V trimmed by 3 bases and J by 3 bases, 4 bases remained unmatched. The CDR3 is 15 amino acids. Looked up from germline, CDR1 is ENHRY and CDR2 is SYGVKD. This CDR3 reads CAISEGTGLNQPQHF. In DNA form, the CDR3 reads TGTGCCATCAGTGAAGGGACAGGACTCAATCAGCCCCAGCATTTT.

This clone is medium-sized (0.01 to 0.1%) in the sample. J is TRBJ2-5 and V is TRBV20-1, with D unclear. Germline CDR1 is DFQATT and CDR2 is SNEGSKA (reference sequence). CDR3 length: 13 residues. V dropped 3 bases and J dropped 0 bases, with 8 bases sitting between them. This CDR3 is CSARRQNQETQYF. CDR3 in DNA: TGCAGTGCTAGGCGGCAAAACCAAGAGACCCAGTACTTC.

This clone is judged large (0.1 to 1%). The DNA of the CDR3 is TGCAGTGCTAAATCACCTCCGCCTAGCGATACCTACGAGCAGTACTTC. This gives the protein CSAKSPPPSDTYEQYF. The chain joins TRBV20-1 to TRBJ2-7; D is possibly TRBD2 (6 bases). The germline V gene has CDR1 DFQATT and CDR2 SNEGSKA (reference sequence). This CDR3 spans 16 amino acids. V lost 4 bases to trimming and J lost 2 bases, with 21 bases between them.

This clone was counted only a few times. Other DNA sequences in the sample encode the same CDR3. The chain couples TRBV20-1 to TRBJ2-1; perhaps D is TRBD1 or TRBD2 (6 bases each). Germline V lookup: CDR1 DFQATT, CDR2 SNEGSKA (reference sequence). The CDR3 is made up of 12 amino acids. The V gene lost 3 bases and the J gene lost 7 bases, with 10 bases spanning the gap. CDR3 protein: CSARGGGNEQFF. In DNA form, the CDR3 reads TGCAGTGCTAGGGGGGGCGGGAATGAGCAGTTCTTC.

This chain joins TRBV5-1 and TRBJ1-1; D perhaps matches TRBD1 (5 bases). In germline, CDR1 is SGHRS, CDR2 YFSETQ. This CDR3 region has 12 residues. V lost 4 bases, J lost 5 bases, and 9 bases lay in between. The CDR3 coding sequence is TGCGCCAGCAGCAAGGGACTTACTGAAGCTTTCTTT. Amino acid sequence: CASSKGLTEAFF.

The chain employs TRBV12-3 or TRBV12-4 and TRBJ2-1; D may be TRBD2 (6 bases). The V end lost 5 bases, the J end lost 8 bases, and 19 bases lay between the germline ends. This CDR3 is 15 amino acids long. The CDR3 nucleotides are TGTGCCAGCAGTCTACTATCTGGAGGGGTCGATGAGCAGTTCTTC. It yields the protein CASSLLSGGVDEQFF.

This clone was recorded at least ten times. The V call is TRBV7-9, the J call TRBJ2-3; D not certain. The ends were cut back, 4 bases at V and 0 bases at J, with 11 bases in the middle. CDR1 and CDR2 (germline): SEHNR, FQNEAQ (reference sequence). The CDR3 consists of 15 residues. The CDR3 DNA follows: TGTGCCAGCAGCTACGACGGAACTAGCACAGATACGCAGTATTTT. This translates into CASSYDGTSTDTQYF.

This clone was found many times. This sequence joins TRBV9 and TRBJ2-1, with D possibly matching TRBD2 (6 bases). The V gene lost 0 bases and the J gene lost 5 bases, with 12 bases spanning the gap. The CDR3 totals 15 residues. The germline CDR1 and CDR2 sequences are SGDLS and YYNGEE. The chain's CDR3 is CASSVAGTVNNEQFF. CDR3 DNA: TGTGCCAGCAGCGTAGCCGGGACTGTCAACAATGAGCAGTTCTTC.

This clone was observed many times. Distinct nucleotide sequences in the sample also encode this CDR3. This chain joins TRBV18 and TRBJ2-7; 11 bases agree with TRBD1. Trimming at V came to 3 bases and at J to 2 bases, leaving 9 bases not matched to a gene. Germline-derived CDR1 and CDR2 are KGHSH and LQKENI. This CDR3 contains 17 residues. CDR3 sequence: CASSPGVLGQGAYEQYF. CDR3 DNA: TGTGCCAGCTCACCTGGCGTCTTGGGACAGGGGGCCTACGAGCAGTACTTC.

This clone has at least ten counts. This chain joins TRBV20-1 and TRBJ1-2, with a weak D call TRBD1 (5 bases). V shed 1 base and J shed 7 bases, with 16 bases lying between them. Germline CDR1 is DFQATT and CDR2 is SNEGSKA (reference sequence). There are 14 residues in the CDR3. The CDR3 DNA sequence: TGCAGTGCTAGAGTTGGAGGGGCGCGCAGTGGCTACACCTTC. Protein sequence: CSARVGGARSGYTF.